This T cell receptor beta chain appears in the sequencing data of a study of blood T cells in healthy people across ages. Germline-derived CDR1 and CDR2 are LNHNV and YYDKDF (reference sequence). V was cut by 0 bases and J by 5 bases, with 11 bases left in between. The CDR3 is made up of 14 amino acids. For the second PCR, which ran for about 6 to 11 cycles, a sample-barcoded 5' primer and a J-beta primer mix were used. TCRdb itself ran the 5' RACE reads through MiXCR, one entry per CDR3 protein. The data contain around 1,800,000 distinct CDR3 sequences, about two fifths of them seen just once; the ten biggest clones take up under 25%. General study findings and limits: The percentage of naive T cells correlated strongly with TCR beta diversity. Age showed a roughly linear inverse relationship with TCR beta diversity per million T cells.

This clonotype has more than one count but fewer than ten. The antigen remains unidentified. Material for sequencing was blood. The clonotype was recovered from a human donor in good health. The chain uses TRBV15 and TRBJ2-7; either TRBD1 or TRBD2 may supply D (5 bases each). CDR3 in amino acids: CATSRDGGEDEQYF. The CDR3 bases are TGTGCCACCAGCAGAGATGGGGGAGAAGACGAGCAGTACTTC.